What follows are 29 T cell receptor beta chains derived from one specimen sequenced in a study of T cells after yellow fever vaccination. From the 5' RACE reads, TCRdb called clonotypes with MiXCR, one entry per CDR3 protein. Here the sample spans just under 600,000 distinct CDR3 sequences, around an eighth being singletons. Sequenced here: PBMCs, sampled on the day of the yellow fever booster vaccination. These receptors were collected from a man aged 30 to 45 who received the YFV17D yellow fever vaccine.

CDR3 amino acids: CASSLKWEISYNEQFF. Written as DNA, the CDR3 is TGTGCCAGCAGCTTAAAATGGGAAATTTCCTACAATGAGCAGTTCTTC. The rearrangement uses TRBV7-3 and TRBJ2-1, with D uncertain. This CDR3 is built from 16 residues. The V end lost 1 base, the J end lost 1 base, and 11 bases lay between the germline ends. CDR1 SGHTA and CDR2 FQGTGA come from the germline V gene.

V and J are TRBV10-2 and TRBJ2-7; 8 bases are shared with TRBD2. Germline loops: CDR1 WSHSY, CDR2 SAAADI. The CDR3 consists of 14 residues. After removal of 7 bases from V and 5 bases from J, the junction contained 10 bases not matched to a gene. CDR3 nucleotide sequence: TGCGCCAGCACCTCGACTAGCGATCTTGACGAGCAGTACTTC. This codes for CASTSTSDLDEQYF.

The chain combines TRBV20-1 with TRBJ2-3, with a tentative D call TRBD2 (5 bases). In germline, CDR1 is DFQATT, CDR2 SNEGSKA (reference sequence). The CDR3 is 15 amino acids. The V gene lost 0 bases and the J gene lost 5 bases, with 15 bases spanning the gap. CDR3 bases: TGCAGTGCTAGAGAAAGTCTAGCCTTCGGAGATACGCAGTATTTT. Its protein product is CSARESLAFGDTQYF.

The chain employs TRBV5-6 and TRBJ2-7, with 13 bases lining up with TRBD2. Per germline, CDR1 SGHDT and CDR2 YYEEEE. The CDR3 runs 15 residues. With 4 bases clipped from V and 4 bases from J, the junction kept 5 bases outside the gene matches. The CDR3: CASSPGLAGEYEQYF. The CDR3 coding sequence is TGTGCCAGCAGCCCAGGACTAGCGGGGGAATACGAGCAGTACTTC.

This chain connects TRBV20-1 to TRBJ2-1; TRBD1 or TRBD2 may be the D gene (5 bases each). This CDR3 is 12 amino acids long. The germline V gene encodes CDR1 DFQATT and CDR2 SNEGSKA (reference sequence). Here the CDR3 reads CGGAARYNEQFF. CDR3 DNA: TGCGGGGGAGCGGCGCGTTACAATGAGCAGTTCTTC.

The chain uses TRBV24-1 and TRBJ2-3; weak D call: TRBD1 (6 bases). The CDR3 runs to 16 residues. V was clipped by 4 bases and J by 0 bases, with 13 bases between them. Germline lookup yields CDR1 KGHDR and CDR2 SFDVKD. As DNA, the CDR3 is TGTGCCACCAGTGACCCACAGGGAAGTAGCACAGATACGCAGTATTTT. Residues: CATSDPQGSSTDTQYF.

This clonotype has ten or more counts. The chain recombines TRBV29-1 with TRBJ2-1; no clear D gene. The CDR3 extends over 10 amino acids. Trimming stripped 2 bases from V and 7 bases from J, with 3 bases between. CDR1 SQVTM and CDR2 ANQGSEA come from the germline V gene. The CDR3 DNA is TGCAGCGTTGAACTAAATGAGCAGTTCTTC. Residues: CSVELNEQFF.

The chain employs TRBV9 and TRBJ2-1, with D possibly called TRBD1 or TRBD2 (6 bases each). With 5 bases removed from V and 0 bases from J, the gap between germline ends came to 12 bases. This CDR3 region has 15 residues. Germline V gene lookup returns CDR1 SGDLS and CDR2 YYNGEE. CDR3 sequence: CASRGGYGSYNEQFF. Written as DNA, the CDR3 is TGTGCCAGCAGAGGGGGGTATGGCTCCTACAATGAGCAGTTCTTC.

This clonotype turned up a few times. The V and J genes are TRBV5-1 and TRBJ1-1; 9 nucleotides line up with TRBD1. This CDR3 is built from 17 residues. V gave up 1 base and J gave up 1 base; unmatched junction bases: 8. The germline V gene encodes CDR1 SGHRS and CDR2 YFSETQ. CDR3 sequence reads: CASSLSPGQGRNTEAFF. As DNA, the CDR3 is TGCGCCAGCAGCTTGTCTCCAGGACAGGGGAGGAACACTGAAGCTTTCTTT.

The gene calls are TRBV7-2 and TRBJ2-5, with TRBD2 matching 15 bases. This CDR3 spans 15 amino acids. CDR1 is SGHTA, CDR2 FQGNSA, per germline. Trimming removed 5 bases from V and 6 bases from J; junction bases left unmatched: 4. The CDR3 region has the DNA TGTGCCAGCAGCCGGACTAGCGGGAGGGCCCAGACCCAGTACTTC. This translates into CASSRTSGRAQTQYF.

The chain has TRBV7-9 and TRBJ2-1, with 9 bases lining up with TRBD2. Germline CDR1 and CDR2: SEHNR and FQNEAQ (reference sequence). The ends lost 5 bases at V and 9 bases at J; junction bases unmatched: 17. The CDR3 runs to 17 residues. The CDR3 nucleotides are TGTGCCAGCAGCCCGCGACTAGCGGCTGCCCGTGGGGGTGAGCAGTTCTTC. Translation gives CASSPRLAAARGGEQFF.

This clonotype appeared a few times. This chain joins TRBV20-1 and TRBJ2-7; D perhaps matches TRBD1 (6 bases). CDR1 is DFQATT and CDR2 is SNEGSKA in the germline V gene (reference sequence). The CDR3 spans 13 residues. V lost 5 bases and J 1 base, leaving 12 bases between the germline ends. The CDR3 DNA sequence: TGCAGTGCTGGTCCGGGACAATCCTACGAGCAGTACTTC. As protein: CSAGPGQSYEQYF.

The chain employs TRBV20-1 and TRBJ2-3, with D perhaps TRBD1 (5 bases). The CDR3 runs to 13 residues. Germline V CDR1 and CDR2: DFQATT, SNEGSKA (reference sequence). Trimming pared 4 bases from V and 4 bases from J, leaving 12 bases between. Written as DNA, the CDR3 is TGCAGTGCTAATATGCAAGGGGCAGATACGCAGTATTTT. Residues: CSANMQGADTQYF.

V gene TRBV11-3 combines with J gene TRBJ1-5; weak D call: TRBD1 (6 bases). Looked up from germline, CDR1 is SGHNT and CDR2 is YENEEA. This CDR3 has 16 amino acids. V lost 1 base and J lost 2, with 12 bases in between. The CDR3 region is CASSLGEAGGNQPQHF. CDR3 sequence (DNA): TGTGCCAGCAGCTTAGGGGAGGCAGGGGGCAATCAGCCCCAGCATTTT.

The chain recombines TRBV6-1 with TRBJ2-5; D possibly uses TRBD1 or TRBD2 (6 bases each). The CDR3 runs to 15 residues. Trimming shortened V by 6 bases and J by 4 bases, and 18 bases separated the two germline ends. The germline CDR1 and CDR2 sequences are MNHNS and SASEGT. The CDR3 loop is CASRPRGARGETQYF. DNA of the CDR3: TGTGCCAGCAGGCCGAGGGGGGCGCGGGGAGAGACCCAGTACTTC.

The rearrangement links TRBV15 to TRBJ1-4; unclear D gene. The germline V and J ends were trimmed by 0 bases and 7 bases, with 12 bases remaining between them. From germline, CDR1 is LNHNV and CDR2 YYDKDF (reference sequence). The CDR3 sequence is 15 residues long. CDR3 region: CATSRDSQTGEKLFF. The CDR3 DNA sequence: TGTGCCACCAGCAGAGATTCCCAAACGGGTGAAAAACTGTTTTTT.

The chain carries TRBV5-1 and TRBJ1-5; 8 positions agree with TRBD1. V lost 3 bases to trimming and J lost 6 bases; unmatched junction nucleotides: 8. This CDR3 region has 15 residues. From germline, CDR1 is SGHRS and CDR2 YFSETQ. The CDR3 spells CASSSMTGETQPQHF. CDR3 sequence (DNA): TGCGCCAGCAGCTCCATGACAGGGGAGACTCAGCCCCAGCATTTT.

This clonotype was found a few times. The J gene is TRBJ2-7, the V gene TRBV4-3; tentative D call: TRBD1 (5 bases). Between the trimmed V and J ends, which lost 2 bases and 5 bases, there was a span of 13 bases. Germline assignment: CDR1 LGHNA and CDR2 YSLEER. The CDR3 runs 14 residues. CDR3 sequence (DNA): TGCGCCAGCAGCCAACAGGGTTTTCTCGACGAGCAGTACTTC. Translating gives CASSQQGFLDEQYF.

This clonotype appeared many times. The rearrangement links TRBV7-9 to TRBJ1-6, with D perhaps TRBD1 (6 bases). V was clipped by 6 bases and J by 8 bases, with 11 bases between them. In germline, CDR1 is SEHNR, CDR2 FQNEAQ (reference sequence). The CDR3 extends over 13 amino acids. CDR3 nucleotides: TGTGCCAGCAGACAGGGTGGTTATTCACCCCTCCACTTT. It specifies CASRQGGYSPLHF.

This clonotype appeared a few times. The chain combines TRBV4-2 with TRBJ1-4; 8 nucleotides line up with TRBD1. The germline V gene has CDR1 LGHNA and CDR2 YNFKEQ. V gave up 0 bases and J gave up 9 bases; unmatched junction bases: 3. The CDR3 contains 14 residues. CDR3 protein: CASSQETRGQKLFF. CDR3 DNA sequence: TGTGCCAGCAGCCAAGAAACCAGGGGGCAAAAACTGTTTTTT.

This clonotype has only one observation. V and J are TRBV20-1 and TRBJ1-2; D gene uncertain. This CDR3 contains 9 residues. The V end was cut by 3 bases, the J end by 8 bases, with 4 bases between. CDR1 DFQATT and CDR2 SNEGSKA come from the germline V gene (reference sequence). The CDR3 reads CSARGGYTF. CDR3 nucleotide sequence: TGCAGTGCTAGGGGCGGCTACACCTTC.

This clonotype turned up a few times. This rearrangement joins TRBV29-1 to TRBJ1-2, with a possible D match to TRBD1 (5 bases). This CDR3 is built from 12 residues. Germline V gene lookup returns CDR1 SQVTM and CDR2 ANQGSEA. The V end was cut by 4 bases, the J end by 7 bases, with 13 bases between. The CDR3 DNA is TGCAGCGTTGCCGAGGGACCCTCTGGCTACACCTTC. Translation: CSVAEGPSGYTF.

In this sample, this clonotype turned up a few times. This chain joins TRBV7-2 and TRBJ2-3, with 14 bases matching TRBD2. Germline loops: CDR1 SGHTA, CDR2 FQGNSA. This CDR3 comprises 17 residues. Losses at the gene ends were 5 bases for V and 7 bases for J; bases not matched to a gene: 11. CDR3 protein: CASSPEGGLAGAYTQYF. DNA for the CDR3: TGTGCCAGCAGCCCCGAAGGGGGACTAGCGGGAGCGTATACGCAGTATTTT.

The rearrangement links TRBV4-3 to TRBJ2-1; D is uncertain. Germline V gene lookup returns CDR1 LGHNA and CDR2 YSLEER. Between the trimmed V and J ends, which lost 0 bases and 8 bases, there was a span of 11 bases. CDR3 length equals 14 residues. CDR3 protein: CASSQDSPMDEQFF. Here the CDR3 DNA reads TGCGCCAGCAGCCAAGATAGCCCCATGGATGAGCAGTTCTTC.

This clonotype was observed a handful of times. This chain joins TRBV5-1 and TRBJ2-1, with D perhaps matching TRBD2 (5 bases). Germline lookup yields CDR1 SGHRS and CDR2 YFSETQ. The length of the CDR3 is 14 residues. The ends were cut back, 2 bases at V and 5 bases at J, with 11 bases in the middle. The CDR3 DNA reads as TGCGCCAGCAGCTTCGGGAACAAAGACAATGAGCAGTTCTTC. Protein product: CASSFGNKDNEQFF.

The chain recombines TRBV7-9 with TRBJ2-2; D ambiguous. The CDR3 is 14 residues long. V shed 5 bases and J shed 0 bases, with 7 bases lying between them. Germline-derived CDR1 and CDR2 are SEHNR and FQNEAQ (reference sequence). The CDR3 loop reads CASSRAPNTGELFF. For the CDR3, the DNA is TGTGCCAGCAGCCGGGCCCCGAACACCGGGGAGCTGTTTTTT.

This chain joins TRBV5-4 and TRBJ2-4; D is unresolved. CDR1 and CDR2 from the germline V gene are SGHNT and YYREEE (reference sequence). The CDR3 extends over 11 amino acids. Trimming took 2 bases from V and 5 from J, leaving 2 bases between them. The CDR3 DNA is TGTGCCAGCAGCTTCCAAAACATTCAGTACTTC. Residues: CASSFQNIQYF.

This clonotype was picked up a small number of times. The chain joins TRBV6-2 or TRBV6-3 to TRBJ2-5; a weak D match, TRBD2 (6 bases). The ends were cut back, 0 bases at V and 5 bases at J, with 16 bases in the middle. The CDR3 loop spans 16 amino acids. Per the germline V gene, CDR1 is MNHEY and CDR2 is SVGEGT. The CDR3 coding sequence is TGTGCCAGCAGTTACTCGATCCGGGACGGAGGGGAGACCCAGTACTTC. It translates to CASSYSIRDGGETQYF.

In its sample, this clonotype was seen a few times. The chain links TRBV12-3 or TRBV12-4 to TRBJ2-7; D not resolved. The CDR3 covers 15 residues. With 2 bases removed from V and 2 bases from J, the gap between germline ends came to 13 bases. CDR3 DNA sequence: TGTGCCAGCAGTTTAAGGGTCTCACGGACCTACGAGCAGTACTTC. Translating it yields CASSLRVSRTYEQYF.